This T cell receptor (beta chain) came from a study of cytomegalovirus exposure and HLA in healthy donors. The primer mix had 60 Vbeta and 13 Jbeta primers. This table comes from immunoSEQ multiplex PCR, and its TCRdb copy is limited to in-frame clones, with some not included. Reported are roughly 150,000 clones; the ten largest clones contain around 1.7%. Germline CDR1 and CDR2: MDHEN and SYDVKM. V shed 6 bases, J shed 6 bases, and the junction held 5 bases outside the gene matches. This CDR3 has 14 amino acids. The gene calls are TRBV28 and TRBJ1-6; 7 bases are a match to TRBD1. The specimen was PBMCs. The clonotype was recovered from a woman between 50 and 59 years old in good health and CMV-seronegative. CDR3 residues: CASRPGTANSPLHF. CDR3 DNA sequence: TGTGCCAGCAGACCCGGGACAGCTAATTCACCCCTCCACTTT.